The sequence of this T cell receptor beta chain was determined in a study of graft-versus-host responses after intestinal transplantation. For the study at large: Tacrolimus and steroids were given for around 3 years to all recipients after anti-thymocyte globulin induction.

Concerning this clone itself: As yet, its antigen is unknown.

TCRdb's table, derived via immunoSEQ multiplex PCR, lists solely in-frame clones and lacks some. The sample lists fewer than 150,000 clones, roughly 92% occurring once. The study, taken as a whole, reports: Individuals carrying graft-donor T cell macrochimerism showed high graft-versus-host to host-versus-graft clonal ratios in allografts.

V was pared by 1 base and J by 2 bases, with 11 bases between. Germline values: CDR1 LGHNA, CDR2 YNFKEQ. This CDR3 contains 15 residues. V is TRBV4-2 and J is TRBJ1-2; D remains unclear. The sample in question was unstimulated CD4+ T cells sorted from spleen or lymph node cells, obtained before intestinal transplant. This receptor was obtained from a human donor who received an intestinal transplant. In DNA form, the CDR3 reads TGTGCCAGCAGCCAAGTGGGGAGGCAGAACTATGGCTACACCTTC. This encodes CASSQVGRQNYGYTF.